The 30 T cell receptor beta chains in this list originate from one sample, sequenced in a study of T-cell reconstitution after alpha-beta-depleted transplantation in children. Using unique molecular identifiers, the investigators prepared the TCRbeta library. TCRdb independently ran MiXCR on the PCR reads; one entry per CDR3 protein. In the table there are hundreds of thousands of distinct CDR3 sequences, 20% to 30% of which are singletons. Sequenced material: PBMCs, taken before TCRalphabeta/CD19-depleted stem cell transplant. Source of these receptors: a girl aged 2 to 10 with Fanconi anemia, due to receive a stem cell transplant.

This clonotype came up a few times. Sequence at one end of the junction differs from germline and may be a read error. The CDR3, as DNA: TGTGCCAGCAGTTTAGGTCGGGACAGGGGATTTCCTTCTTTCTTCTTC. Protein: CASSLGRDRGFPSFFF. The chain recombines TRBV12-3 or TRBV12-4 with TRBJ1-2, with TRBD1 matching over 10 bases. This CDR3 is built from 16 residues.

The chain joins TRBV29-1 to TRBJ1-1, with D unresolved. This CDR3 region has 10 residues. The germline V and J ends were trimmed by 7 bases and 2 bases, with 5 bases remaining between them. Germline V gives CDR1 SQVTM, CDR2 ANQGSEA. CDR3 DNA sequence: TGCAGCGCGACTAACACTGAAGCTTTCTTT. Its protein product is CSATNTEAFF.

This clonotype was observed many times. This rearrangement joins TRBV12-3 or TRBV12-4 to TRBJ2-3, with D possibly matching TRBD2 (5 bases). The CDR3 runs to 13 residues. V dropped 6 bases and J dropped 2 bases, with 9 bases sitting between them. The CDR3 loop reads CASSYGLTDTQYF. The CDR3 nucleotides read TGTGCCAGCAGCTACGGACTCACAGATACGCAGTATTTT.

This clonotype has more than one count but fewer than ten. V and J are TRBV29-1 and TRBJ1-1; D perhaps matches TRBD1 (6 bases). Germline loops: CDR1 SQVTM, CDR2 ANQGSEA. CDR3 length: 14 amino acids. V lost 0 bases to trimming and J lost 1 base, with 9 bases between them. CDR3 amino acids: CSVEDPGANTEAFF. Written as DNA, the CDR3 is TGCAGCGTTGAAGATCCGGGGGCGAACACTGAAGCTTTCTTT.

This clonotype was seen at least ten times. The CDR3 is CASSSASPREQFF. CDR3 DNA sequence: TGTGCCAGCAGTTCTGCTAGTCCTCGCGAGCAGTTCTTC. The chain links TRBV6-2 or TRBV6-3 to TRBJ2-1; D unclear. With 4 bases removed from V and 10 bases from J, the gap between germline ends came to 14 bases. Germline V CDR1 and CDR2: MNHEY, SVGEGT. The CDR3 runs 13 residues.

This clonotype was seen at least ten times. This sequence joins TRBV6-9 and TRBJ2-7; D not certain. The germline V gene has CDR1 MNHGY and CDR2 SVAAGI. This CDR3 region has 9 residues. Trimming took 10 bases from V and 7 from J, leaving 8 bases between them. Here the CDR3 DNA reads TGTGCCATTATGGGGGAGCAGTACTTC. Amino acids: CAIMGEQYF.

The chain employs TRBV4-2 and TRBJ2-7, with a weak D call TRBD2 (6 bases). CDR3 size: 15 residues. Germline V gene lookup returns CDR1 LGHNA and CDR2 YNFKEQ. The ends were cut back, 0 bases at V and 0 bases at J, with 9 bases in the middle. In DNA, the CDR3 is TGTGCCAGCAGCCAAGATCCCGGGAGCTCCTACGAGCAGTACTTC. Translation gives CASSQDPGSSYEQYF.

As regards this clonotype: A much more abundant neighbour one base away suggests this may be a read error. This sequence joins TRBV20-1 and TRBJ2-2, with 7 bases identical to TRBD1. The length of the CDR3 is 17 residues. Germline values: CDR1 DFQATT, CDR2 SNEGSKA (reference sequence). CDR3 bases: TGCTGTGCTAGAGTGGCAGGGGGATCGAAGAACACCGGGGAGCTGTTTTTT. This gives the protein CCARVAGGSKNTGELFF.

In its sample, this clonotype was seen many times. This rearrangement joins TRBV4-2 to TRBJ2-7; 8 nucleotides agree with TRBD1. V was pared by 0 bases and J by 0 bases, with 4 bases of the junction left unmatched. Germline CDR1 is LGHNA and CDR2 is YNFKEQ. CDR3 size: 16 residues. CDR3 sequence reads: CASSQEAGGPSYEQYF. DNA of the CDR3: TGTGCCAGCAGCCAAGAAGCAGGGGGCCCCTCCTACGAGCAGTACTTC.

V and J are TRBV19 and TRBJ2-5, with 7 bases aligning to TRBD2. This CDR3 contains 12 residues. J was trimmed by 6 bases and V by 6 bases; bases with no gene match: 4. CDR1 and CDR2 (germline): LNHDA, SQIVND (reference sequence). Here the CDR3 reads CASRGGAKTQYF. The CDR3 DNA is TGTGCCAGTAGGGGAGGGGCAAAGACCCAGTACTTC.

This clonotype has only a few counts. The chain uses TRBV20-1 and TRBJ2-7; 8 bases agree with TRBD2. The CDR3 spans 13 residues. V shed 3 bases, J shed 3 bases, and the junction held 4 bases outside the gene matches. The V gene's germline CDR1 is DFQATT and CDR2 SNEGSKA (reference sequence). CDR3 in DNA: TGCAGTGCTAGTGTAGCGGGGCACTACGAGCAGTACTTC. Its translation: CSASVAGHYEQYF.

The gene calls are TRBV20-1 and TRBJ1-3; TRBD1 might be the D (6 bases). In germline, CDR1 is DFQATT, CDR2 SNEGSKA (reference sequence). The length of the CDR3 is 15 residues. The V and J ends lost 6 bases and 0 bases respectively, with 15 bases between them. CDR3: CSAPLEGDSGNTIYF. The CDR3 DNA is TGCAGTGCCCCCCTGGAGGGGGACTCTGGAAACACCATATATTTT.

Written as DNA, the CDR3 is TGTGCCAGCAGCCCCGGACACCAAGAGACCCAGTACTTC. It encodes CASSPGHQETQYF. The rearrangement links TRBV7-3 to TRBJ2-5, with D unclear. This CDR3 comprises 13 residues. Germline V gene sequence: CDR1 SGHTA, CDR2 FQGTGA. V lost 5 bases to trimming and J lost 0 bases, with 7 bases between them.

This clonotype was seen at least ten times. V gene TRBV29-1 combines with J gene TRBJ1-1; D unresolved. Germline CDR1 is SQVTM and CDR2 is ANQGSEA. Trimming removed 7 bases from V and 2 bases from J, with 8 bases in between. The CDR3 totals 11 residues. CDR3 protein: CSGRVNTEAFF. CDR3 nucleotides: TGCAGCGGTAGGGTTAACACTGAAGCTTTCTTT.

The rearrangement uses TRBV29-1 and TRBJ2-2; D is unresolved. CDR1 and CDR2 (germline): SQVTM, ANQGSEA. Trimming took 1 base from V and 5 from J, leaving 11 bases between them. CDR3 length equals 14 residues. This CDR3 reads CSVEGLQSTGELFF. As DNA, the CDR3 is TGCAGCGTTGAAGGACTTCAGAGTACCGGGGAGCTGTTTTTT.

The chain recombines TRBV27 with TRBJ2-1; no firm D call. V was pared by 7 bases and J by 8 bases, with 18 bases between. The CDR3 totals 14 residues. CDR1 is MNHEY, CDR2 SMNVEV, per germline (reference sequence). CDR3 coding DNA: TGTGCCAGCACTCTCTCAGGCCTTACCCATGAGCAGTTCTTC. This translates into CASTLSGLTHEQFF.

This clonotype was seen many times. The CDR3 DNA is TGTGCCATCCGAGAGGGGGGAATGAACACCGGGGAGCTGTTTTTT. Encoded protein: CAIREGGMNTGELFF. The rearrangement joins TRBV6-5 to TRBJ2-2; D may be TRBD1 or TRBD2 (6 bases each). V shed 10 bases and J shed 1 base, with 16 bases lying between them. The CDR3 has 15 amino acids. Germline loops: CDR1 MNHEY, CDR2 SVGAGI.

This rearrangement joins TRBV7-2 to TRBJ2-3, with D perhaps TRBD2 (5 bases). The CDR3 extends over 15 amino acids. Germline V gene sequence: CDR1 SGHTA, CDR2 FQGNSA. V was cut by 5 bases and J by 5 bases, with 17 bases left in between. The CDR3 DNA is TGTGCCAGCAGCACCCCGTGGATCGAGGGAGATACGCAGTATTTT. This sequence encodes CASSTPWIEGDTQYF.

In regard to this clonotype: A much bigger clone sits one base away, suggesting this may be a read error. No conserved phenylalanine or tryptophan ends this CDR3, so it is likely a read error. The rearrangement joins TRBV29-1 to TRBJ2-7, with a tentative D call TRBD1 (6 bases). The CDR3 runs to 12 residues. Germline V gene lookup returns CDR1 SQVTM and CDR2 ANQGSEA. CDR3 amino acids: CSVRQDAYEQYS. The CDR3 DNA reads TGCAGTGTAAGACAGGACGCCTACGAGCAGTACTCC.

This chain uses TRBV29-1 with TRBJ2-7; the D gene is possibly TRBD2 (6 bases). Germline V gene sequence: CDR1 SQVTM, CDR2 ANQGSEA. This CDR3 is 13 amino acids long. The CDR3 here is CRFRAGKKYEQYF. CDR3 nucleotide sequence: TGCAGGTTTAGAGCGGGCAAGAAATACGAGCAGTACTTC.

This clonotype was found a few times. The CDR3 DNA is TGTGCCAGCAGCGTAGCAGGGTTCTCCAACACCGGGGAGCTGTTTTTT. This translates into CASSVAGFSNTGELFF. The rearrangement uses TRBV9 and TRBJ2-2; weak D call: TRBD1 (5 bases). CDR1 SGDLS and CDR2 YYNGEE come from the germline V gene. Between the trimmed V and J ends, which lost 0 bases and 2 bases, there was a span of 11 bases. CDR3 length equals 16 residues. The whole variable domain, filled in from reference TRBV9 and TRBJ2-2, reads DSGVTQTPKHLITATGQRVTLRCSPRSGDLSVYWYQQSLDQGLQFLIQYYNGEERAKGNILERFSAQQFPDLHSELNLSSLELGDSALYFCASSVAGFSNTGELFFGEGSRLTVL.

This clonotype has just a few counts. The rearrangement uses TRBV28 and TRBJ2-5, with TRBD2 matching 14 bases. With 4 bases clipped from V and 5 bases from J, the junction kept 9 bases outside the gene matches. The CDR3 has 17 residues. CDR1 is MDHEN and CDR2 is SYDVKM in the germline V gene. CDR3 amino acids: CASSSPGLAGEQETQYF. The CDR3 DNA is TGTGCCAGCAGTTCTCCGGGACTAGCGGGAGAGCAGGAGACCCAGTACTTC. Complete variable domain (other parts from reference TRBV28 and TRBJ2-5): DVKVTQSSRYLVKRTGEKVFLECVQDMDHENMFWYRQDPGLGLRLIYFSYDVKMKEKGDIPEGYSVSREKKERFSLILESASTNQTSMYLCASSSPGLAGEQETQYFGPGTRLLVL.

This rearrangement joins TRBV6-1 to TRBJ2-1; the match to TRBD2 covers 10 bases. With V trimmed by 8 bases and J by 7 bases, 11 bases remained unmatched. Germline V gene sequence: CDR1 MNHNS, CDR2 SASEGT. The CDR3 contains 15 residues. The CDR3 DNA reads as TGTGCCAGCGGGATCACTAGCGGGGAAAGGAATGAGCAGTTCTTC. This codes for CASGITSGERNEQFF.

This clonotype was detected many times. J is TRBJ2-1 and V is TRBV20-1; 8 nucleotides line up with TRBD2. Germline V gives CDR1 DFQATT, CDR2 SNEGSKA (reference sequence). There are 15 residues in the CDR3. J lost 6 bases, V lost 2 bases, and 9 bases had no gene match. The CDR3 nucleotides read TGCAGTGCTAGAACCGGCGGGGGGCCGTCCAATGAGCAGTTCTTC. It specifies CSARTGGGPSNEQFF.

At least ten counts were recorded for this clonotype. The rearrangement joins TRBV7-2 to TRBJ2-1, with TRBD2 matching over 11 bases. The junction had 2 bases not matched to a gene; V was cut back by 6 bases and J by 4 bases. This CDR3 region has 14 residues. Germline CDR1 reads SGHTA; CDR2 reads FQGNSA. As DNA, the CDR3 is TGTGCCAGCAGTAGGACTAGCGGGTACAATGAGCAGTTCTTC. The encoded protein is CASSRTSGYNEQFF.

Concerning this clonotype: A much larger clone sits a single nucleotide away, making a read error possible. This is likely a read error, given that the CDR3 carries no conserved phenylalanine or tryptophan at its end. The genes are TRBV12-3 or TRBV12-4 and TRBJ2-7, with D hard to call. The CDR3 extends over 13 amino acids. Deletions cut 5 bases from V and 6 bases from J, with 14 bases between. DNA of the CDR3: TGTGCCAGCAGTCCCCCTTCCTCTGCCGAGCAGTACTAC. Its translation: CASSPPSSAEQYY.

This clonotype appeared many times. CDR3 sequence (DNA): TGTGCCAGCAGTAACCCTAGCGGGTGGTCAGATACGCAGTATTTT. Its protein product is CASSNPSGWSDTQYF. The chain carries TRBV2 and TRBJ2-3; TRBD2 aligns across 8 bases. J was trimmed by 4 bases and V by 5 bases; bases with no gene match: 8. CDR1 and CDR2 from the germline V gene are SNHLY and FYNNEI. This CDR3 comprises 15 residues.

This clonotype was seen repeatedly, ten times or more. V and J are TRBV10-3 and TRBJ2-3; tentative D call: TRBD2 (6 bases). V was trimmed by 6 bases and J by 3 bases, leaving 13 bases between them. The CDR3 consists of 14 residues. Germline CDR1 reads ENHRY; CDR2 reads SYGVKD. The CDR3 reads CAISVDRGTDTQYF. The CDR3, as DNA: TGTGCCATCAGCGTGGACCGGGGGACAGATACGCAGTATTTT.

This clonotype has more than one count but fewer than ten. The chain is built from TRBV13 and TRBJ2-7; D uncertain. Germline CDR1 PRHDT, CDR2 FYEKMQ (reference sequence). This CDR3 is built from 14 residues. Trimming stripped 5 bases from V and 3 bases from J, with 14 bases between. The CDR3 loop reads CASSPNNRNYEQYF. As DNA, the CDR3 is TGTGCCAGCAGCCCTAATAACCGAAACTACGAGCAGTACTTC.

This clonotype was recorded at least ten times. The V gene is TRBV29-1, the J gene TRBJ1-2; D is perhaps TRBD1 (5 bases). This CDR3 region has 13 residues. CDR1 and CDR2 from the germline V gene are SQVTM and ANQGSEA. The V end lost 3 bases, the J end lost 3 bases, and 11 bases lay between the germline ends. CDR3 sequence (DNA): TGCAGCGTTGAGATGGACACCTACTATGGCTACACCTTC. Amino acids: CSVEMDTYYGYTF.